Following are 28 T cell receptor beta chains from one sample sequenced in a study of cytomegalovirus exposure and HLA in healthy donors. The PCR ran on 60 Vbeta and 13 Jbeta primers. Sequencing was performed with immunoSEQ multiplex PCR; in TCRdb, only in-frame clones are kept and a portion is missing. The sample includes about 150,000 clones, around 80% of them seen just once. The material sequenced was PBMCs. These receptors all stem from a male donor in good health and CMV-seronegative.

V usage is TRBV10-2 and J usage is TRBJ2-1; TRBD2 matches 12 bases. Trimming removed 7 bases from V and 3 bases from J; junction bases left unmatched: 10. CDR1 is WSHSY, CDR2 SAAADI, per germline. The CDR3 sequence is 17 residues long. The CDR3 nucleotides are TGCGCCAGCAAGCTACTAGCGGGGGGACTGGGCTACAATGAGCAGTTCTTC. Protein sequence: CASKLLAGGLGYNEQFF.

The V and J genes are TRBV6-5 and TRBJ1-5; the match to TRBD1 covers 7 bases. This CDR3 spans 13 amino acids. With 4 bases clipped from V and 9 bases from J, the junction kept 6 bases outside the gene matches. The germline gives CDR1 MNHEY, CDR2 SVGAGI. The CDR3 coding sequence is TGTGCCAGCAGTTTCCAGGGGGTAGGGCCCCAGCATTTT. Amino acids: CASSFQGVGPQHF.

J is TRBJ1-4 and V is TRBV19, with D maybe TRBD1 (6 bases). The CDR3 runs 15 residues. Germline V CDR1 and CDR2: LNHDA, SQIVND (reference sequence). Trimming left V 4 bases short and J 5 bases short, with 14 bases between. CDR3 loop: CASSKAGTRNEKLFF. DNA of the CDR3: TGTGCCAGTAGTAAAGCCGGGACACGGAATGAAAAACTGTTTTTT. Variable domain in full (rest from reference TRBV19 and TRBJ1-4): DGGITQSPKYLFRKEGQNVTLSCEQNLNHDAMYWYRQDPGQGLRLIYYSQIVNDFQKGDIAEGYSVSREKKESFPLTVTSAQKNPTAFYLCASSKAGTRNEKLFFGSGTQLSVL.

The V and J genes are TRBV9 and TRBJ2-1; TRBD1 matches at 10 bases. This CDR3 is 15 amino acids long. CDR1 and CDR2 from the germline V gene are SGDLS and YYNGEE. The J segment lost 9 bases and the V segment lost 3 bases, leaving 9 bases of the junction unmatched. The CDR3 DNA sequence: TGTGCCAGCAGCGCCTCCGGGACAGGGGTTCTTGAGCAGTTCTTC. This encodes CASSASGTGVLEQFF.

CDR3 nucleotide sequence: TGCGCCAGCAGATCCCAACCACAGGGTGGGGGAGATACGCAGTATTTT. Translated: CASRSQPQGGGDTQYF. The gene calls are TRBV5-1 and TRBJ2-3; D may be TRBD1 (6 bases). V lost 5 bases, J lost 5 bases, and 21 bases lay in between. CDR3 length equals 16 residues. From germline, CDR1 is SGHRS and CDR2 YFSETQ. The full variable domain, its missing parts supplied by reference TRBV5-1 and TRBJ2-3, is KAGVTQTPRYLIKTRGQQVTLSCSPISGHRSVSWYQQTPGQGLQFLFEYFSETQRNKGNFPGRFSGRQFSNSRSEMNVSTLELGDSALYLCASRSQPQGGGDTQYFGPGTRLTVL.

The rearrangement links TRBV13 to TRBJ1-4; tentative D call: TRBD1 (6 bases). Germline CDR1 and CDR2: PRHDT and FYEKMQ (reference sequence). The CDR3 is 14 residues long. V was shortened by 3 bases and J by 2 bases, with 7 bases between the two germline ends. CDR3 sequence reads: CASSLGATNEKLFF. CDR3 coding DNA: TGTGCCAGCAGCTTGGGGGCGACTAATGAAAAACTGTTTTTT.

CDR3 sequence: CASSVGLAGQDTQYF. The CDR3 region has the DNA TGTGCCAGCAGCGTCGGACTAGCGGGGCAAGATACGCAGTATTTT. The chain couples TRBV9 to TRBJ2-3, with 12 nucleotides matching TRBD2. The CDR3 runs 15 residues. The V gene end was trimmed by 2 bases and the J gene end by 5 bases; junction bases not matched to a gene: 3. In germline, CDR1 is SGDLS, CDR2 YYNGEE.

The gene calls are TRBV7-9 and TRBJ1-1; no reliable D call. Looked up from germline, CDR1 is SEHNR and CDR2 is FQNEAQ (reference sequence). CDR3 length: 15 amino acids. The V and J ends lost 1 base and 4 bases respectively, with 13 bases between them. CDR3 region: CASSLGPLRGTEAFF. CDR3 bases: TGTGCCAGCAGCTTAGGCCCCCTTCGGGGCACTGAAGCTTTCTTT.

This clone was picked up one time. The sample has other DNA sequences that encode this CDR3 too. V and J are TRBV11-2 and TRBJ1-1, with D tentatively TRBD1 (5 bases). Germline assignment: CDR1 SGHAT and CDR2 FQNNGV. Trimming stripped 5 bases from V and 3 bases from J, with 10 bases between. The CDR3 is made up of 13 amino acids. CDR3 amino acids: CASSTGGYTEAFF. The CDR3 DNA reads TGTGCCAGCAGCACCGGGGGTTACACTGAAGCTTTCTTT.

CDR3 nucleotide sequence: TGCAGCGTTGAACGACTAGCGGGGAGCACAGATACGCAGTATTTT. Translated: CSVERLAGSTDTQYF. The rearrangement uses TRBV29-1 and TRBJ2-3, with 11 bases identical to TRBD2. Germline V gene sequence: CDR1 SQVTM, CDR2 ANQGSEA. This CDR3 region has 15 residues. Trimming removed 2 bases from V and 0 bases from J; junction bases left unmatched: 1.

The genes are TRBV7-2 and TRBJ2-3; TRBD2 agrees at 7 bases. CDR1 is SGHTA, CDR2 FQGNSA, per germline. Losses at the gene ends were 6 bases for V and 6 bases for J; bases not matched to a gene: 6. The CDR3 loop spans 13 amino acids. CDR3: CASSLLGGDTQYF. CDR3 nucleotide sequence: TGTGCCAGCAGTTTACTGGGGGGGGATACGCAGTATTTT.

The chain has TRBV30 and TRBJ1-2, with 9 bases matching TRBD1. Germline loops: CDR1 GTSNPN, CDR2 SVGIG (reference sequence). The CDR3 runs to 15 residues. The J segment lost 3 bases and the V segment lost 4 bases, leaving 9 bases of the junction unmatched. CDR3 in DNA: TGTGCCTGGATGGGACAGGGATCCGCGGACTATGGCTACACCTTC. Amino acids: CAWMGQGSADYGYTF.

This clone was seen a single time. The chain employs TRBV27 and TRBJ2-7, with TRBD1 identical over 9 bases. This CDR3 region has 15 residues. Per the germline V gene, CDR1 is MNHEY and CDR2 is SMNVEV (reference sequence). V was clipped by 3 bases and J by 3 bases; unmatched bases: 6. CDR3 sequence: CASSFQGQGRYEQYF. CDR3 coding DNA: TGTGCCAGCAGTTTCCAGGGACAGGGACGCTACGAGCAGTACTTC.

The rearrangement links TRBV7-2 to TRBJ1-2; no clear D. CDR3 length: 14 residues. Germline values: CDR1 SGHTA, CDR2 FQGNSA. V lost 1 base and J 3 bases, leaving 9 bases between the germline ends. The CDR3 DNA sequence: TGTGCCAGCAGCTTAGTGGCGGCGGACTATGGCTACACCTTC. Translation gives CASSLVAADYGYTF. Full variable domain (missing parts from reference TRBV7-2 and TRBJ1-2): GAGVSQSPSNKVTEKGKDVELRCDPISGHTALYWYRQSLGQGLEFLIYFQGNSAPDKSGLPSDRFSAERTGGSVSTLTIQRTQQEDSAVYLCASSLVAADYGYTFGSGTRLTVV.

This clone was seen only once. The chain has TRBV6-1 and TRBJ1-2; D is perhaps TRBD1 (5 bases). This CDR3 contains 16 residues. CDR1 MNHNS and CDR2 SASEGT come from the germline V gene. The ends were cut back, 2 bases at V and 1 base at J, with 14 bases in the middle. CDR3 DNA sequence: TGTGCCAGCAGTGAATGGGGCGCGGCCGATAACTATGGCTACACCTTC. It is translated as CASSEWGAADNYGYTF.

V usage is TRBV11-3 and J usage is TRBJ1-1; D is undetermined. The V end lost 5 bases, the J end lost 0 bases, and 10 bases lay between the germline ends. There are 14 residues in the CDR3. In germline, CDR1 is SGHNT, CDR2 YENEEA. The CDR3 DNA is TGTGCCAGCAGCCCTGGAGGGATGAACACTGAAGCTTTCTTT. Its protein product is CASSPGGMNTEAFF.

The chain is built from TRBV6-1 and TRBJ1-1, with a possible D match to TRBD1 (6 bases). CDR1 MNHNS and CDR2 SASEGT come from the germline V gene. V lost 7 bases to trimming and J lost 4 bases, with 16 bases between them. This CDR3 has 14 residues. The CDR3, as DNA: TGTGCCAGCACCGGGCCAGGGGTGGGCACTGAAGCTTTCTTT. Amino acid sequence: CASTGPGVGTEAFF.

This rearrangement joins TRBV19 to TRBJ2-1, with 8 bases aligning to TRBD2. Germline CDR1 and CDR2: LNHDA and SQIVND (reference sequence). This CDR3 has 16 amino acids. After removal of 2 bases from V and 1 base from J, the junction contained 4 bases not matched to a gene. The DNA of the CDR3 is TGTGCCAGTAGTATACAAGCGGGGGTTTCCTACAATGAGCAGTTCTTC. Amino acid sequence: CASSIQAGVSYNEQFF.

This chain connects TRBV18 to TRBJ2-5, with 8 bases identical to TRBD2. Germline values: CDR1 KGHSH, CDR2 LQKENI. The CDR3 is 14 amino acids. The trim removed 5 bases at V and 1 base at J, leaving 3 bases unmatched. In DNA, the CDR3 is TGTGCCAGCTCAGTGGCGGGGGGCCAAGAGACCCAGTACTTC. Its protein product is CASSVAGGQETQYF.

This chain joins TRBV9 and TRBJ1-2, with D possibly TRBD1 on 5 matching bases. CDR1 and CDR2 from the germline V gene are SGDLS and YYNGEE. There are 11 residues in the CDR3. Trimming shortened V by 4 bases and J by 6 bases, and 7 bases separated the two germline ends. The CDR3 region has the DNA TGTGCCAGCAGCCCGACAGATGGCTACACCTTC. As protein: CASSPTDGYTF.

The chain carries TRBV7-9 and TRBJ2-7; 11 bases align to TRBD2. The germline V gene has CDR1 SEHNR and CDR2 FQNEAQ (reference sequence). The CDR3 is made up of 15 amino acids. The junction had 5 bases not matched to a gene; V was cut back by 5 bases and J by 2 bases. CDR3 DNA sequence: TGTGCCAGCAGCCCGACTAGCGGGGATGCCTACGAGCAGTACTTC. Residues: CASSPTSGDAYEQYF.

This rearrangement joins TRBV28 to TRBJ1-4; 12 nucleotides align to TRBD1. This CDR3 spans 17 amino acids. V lost 4 bases to trimming and J lost 10 bases; unmatched junction nucleotides: 13. Germline lookup yields CDR1 MDHEN and CDR2 SYDVKM. The CDR3 loop is CASSSGQGAGRGGKLFF. DNA for the CDR3: TGTGCCAGCAGTTCGGGACAGGGGGCGGGCAGAGGGGGAAAACTGTTTTTT.

The chain has TRBV27 and TRBJ2-7, with D tentatively TRBD1 (5 bases). The CDR3 has 14 residues. In germline, CDR1 is MNHEY, CDR2 SMNVEV (reference sequence). V was pared by 4 bases and J by 1 base, with 11 bases between. The DNA of the CDR3 is TGTGCCAGCAGTTACCGAGACAGATCCTACGAGCAGTACTTC. Its translation is CASSYRDRSYEQYF.

The chain uses TRBV7-9 and TRBJ2-7, with unresolved D. The CDR3 is made up of 14 amino acids. In germline, CDR1 is SEHNR, CDR2 FQNEAQ (reference sequence). V lost 8 bases and J 0 bases, leaving 14 bases between the germline ends. The chain's CDR3 is CASAPLYSSYEQYF. The CDR3 coding sequence is TGTGCCAGCGCCCCACTGTATAGCTCCTACGAGCAGTACTTC.

The chain uses TRBV5-1 and TRBJ1-1, with D maybe TRBD1 (6 bases). The length of the CDR3 is 16 residues. V lost 1 base, J lost 2 bases, and 15 bases lay in between. Germline V gene lookup returns CDR1 SGHRS and CDR2 YFSETQ. The CDR3 DNA follows: TGCGCCAGCAGCTTGCTACAGGGTGCGGGTAACACTGAAGCTTTCTTT. Protein product: CASSLLQGAGNTEAFF. The full variable domain, its missing parts supplied by reference TRBV5-1 and TRBJ1-1, is KAGVTQTPRYLIKTRGQQVTLSCSPISGHRSVSWYQQTPGQGLQFLFEYFSETQRNKGNFPGRFSGRQFSNSRSEMNVSTLELGDSALYLCASSLLQGAGNTEAFFGQGTRLTVV.

The chain carries TRBV11-2 and TRBJ1-4; D ambiguous. The CDR3 totals 14 residues. Trimming pared 3 bases from V and 8 bases from J, leaving 13 bases between. CDR1 and CDR2 (germline): SGHAT, FQNNGV. For the CDR3, the DNA is TGTGCCAGCAGCTTCCCGGGGATGGGGGAAAAACTGTTTTTT. Its translation: CASSFPGMGEKLFF.

The rearrangement joins TRBV10-3 to TRBJ1-2; TRBD1 matches at 11 bases. The trim removed 3 bases at V and 7 bases at J, leaving 13 bases unmatched. The V gene's germline CDR1 is ENHRY and CDR2 SYGVKD. This CDR3 has 17 residues. The CDR3 DNA reads TGTGCCATCAGTGAACGGACAGGGGGCGAACGGATGCGTGGCTACACCTTC. Amino acids: CAISERTGGERMRGYTF.

This clone was observed once. The V gene is TRBV5-8, the J gene TRBJ1-1; D is undetermined. The ends were cut back, 6 bases at V and 10 bases at J, with 16 bases in the middle. The germline V gene has CDR1 SGHTS and CDR2 YDEGEE. The CDR3 covers 12 residues. Here the CDR3 reads CASTNRVIRAFF. The CDR3 nucleotides read TGTGCCAGCACCAACCGGGTCATAAGAGCTTTCTTT.